The present entry profiles one TCR beta chain with its context. This clonotype was seen only a few times. This clone's antigen is unknown. No base quality information exists; no much larger clone differs at one position. Data came from an Illumina NovaSeq 6000. TCRalpha and TCRbeta cDNA libraries were constructed by 5'RACE with constant-segment primers, with sample barcodes and unique molecular identifiers being introduced. RNA was extracted from every sample with Trizol reagent. Libraries were amplified in two PCR steps, with a second sample barcode and Illumina TruSeq adapters added in the second step. Sequencing of the libraries was done on an Illumina NovaSeq, producing 2 x 150 bp paired-end reads. The study's processing was this. The reads were demultiplexed and collapsed into UMI-guided consensus sequences using migec v1.2.7. Using mixcr v2.1.11, the UMI consensuses were aligned to TRA and TRB V and J templates and assembled into clonotypes. Expanded or contracted clonotypes were those called significant by both edgeR and NoisET, with noise models trained on biological replicates. For edgeR calls, the thresholds were a false discovery rate-adjusted p below 0.01 and a log2 fold-change of 1. PCA with hierarchical clustering of max-normalized trajectories of the 1000 most abundant clonotypes was used as exploratory dynamics analysis. Separately sequenced CD4+ and CD8+ repertoires were used to assign the CD4 or CD8 phenotype of responding clones. Using fastp trimming at Q25 and MiXCR clonotype assembly, TCRdb reanalyzed the public sequencing data and kept in-frame beta chains. All rows with the same CDR3 protein become a single entry with the most common DNA and genes. TCRdb, rather than the study authors, made the V and J calls. The sample table lists roughly 300,000 distinct CDR3 sequences, around 8% of them with a count of one. Roughly 22% of the sample rests with the top ten.

The data were taken from a study of T-cell memory formation after mild COVID-19 (TCRdb year 2021). The study in broad terms: Most TCR sequence clusters were specific to one of the two donors. T-cell clones expanding and contracting after mild COVID-19 in a couple of donors were tracked by longitudinal TCRalpha and TCRbeta repertoire sequencing. Two young, previously healthy adult volunteers made up the cohort, one male and one female.

What the work shows at the level of the full study, not this receptor alone: Whether the second-wave clones peaking on day 37 were SARS-CoV-2 specific was not confirmed. Contracting CD4+ clones were found mainly in CM and EM memory subsets, while CD8+ clones were enriched in EMRA. The study covered only two mild cases, and larger cohorts including severe cases with pre-infection samples were considered necessary. The detection of some responding clones in pre-infection memory suggests that pre-existing cross-reactive memory T cells joined the SARS-CoV-2 response. Balanced CD4/CD8 phenotypes were observed for clones contracting from day 15 to 85, whereas a bias towards CD4+ was observed for a second wave of clones expanding from day 15 to 37.

PBMCs were isolated by Ficoll-Paque density gradient centrifugation. This TCR derives from a man aged 18 to 29 who had mild COVID-19 (a few samples of this study predate the infection). The sample titles of this study are shuffled in the database, so cell type and time point are left out; the donor was told from shared clones. Sequenced sample: PBMCs or a T cell subset sorted from them (not recorded which).

The CDR3 loop reads CSASSSGGTSYEQYF. The DNA sequence reads TGCAGTGCTAGTTCCAGCGGGGGGACCTCCTACGAGCAGTACTTC. Here the chain combines TRBV20-1 and TRBJ2-7, with 9 central nucleotides matching TRBD2. Trimming leaves V shorter by 3 bases and J shorter by 0 bases, with the junction holding 6 bases beyond the gene matches. The CDR3 runs 15 amino acids, cysteine and phenylalanine included. Just the 45-base CDR3 DNA is kept, in frame starting at base 1. The germline V gene encodes CDR1 DFQATT and CDR2 SNEGSKA (reference sequence).